Included here is one T cell receptor beta chain sequence, with context. Antigen specificity is unknown. This entry belongs to a study of STAT5B mutations in CD4+ large granular lymphocyte leukemia. Study-level results: CD4-sorted patient repertoires seemed more clonal than healthy CD4+ repertoires.

Assay used: immunoSEQ multiplex PCR; TCRdb lists only in-frame clones, some missing. The sample carries 30,000 to 40,000 clones, over 65% recorded once. The CDR3 spans 14 residues. V lost 8 bases, J lost 2 bases, and 7 bases stayed unmatched. Germline V gives CDR1 MNHEY, CDR2 SMNVEV (reference sequence). The chain is built from TRBV27 and TRBJ2-7, with 9 positions matching TRBD2. The sequencing sample was made of CD4+ T cells from blood buffy coats. This clonotype was sampled from a human donor in good health. The DNA for the CDR3 is TGTGCCAGCGGGCGGGGGGGGGCGACCTACGAGCAGTACTTC. Translating gives CASGRGGATYEQYF.